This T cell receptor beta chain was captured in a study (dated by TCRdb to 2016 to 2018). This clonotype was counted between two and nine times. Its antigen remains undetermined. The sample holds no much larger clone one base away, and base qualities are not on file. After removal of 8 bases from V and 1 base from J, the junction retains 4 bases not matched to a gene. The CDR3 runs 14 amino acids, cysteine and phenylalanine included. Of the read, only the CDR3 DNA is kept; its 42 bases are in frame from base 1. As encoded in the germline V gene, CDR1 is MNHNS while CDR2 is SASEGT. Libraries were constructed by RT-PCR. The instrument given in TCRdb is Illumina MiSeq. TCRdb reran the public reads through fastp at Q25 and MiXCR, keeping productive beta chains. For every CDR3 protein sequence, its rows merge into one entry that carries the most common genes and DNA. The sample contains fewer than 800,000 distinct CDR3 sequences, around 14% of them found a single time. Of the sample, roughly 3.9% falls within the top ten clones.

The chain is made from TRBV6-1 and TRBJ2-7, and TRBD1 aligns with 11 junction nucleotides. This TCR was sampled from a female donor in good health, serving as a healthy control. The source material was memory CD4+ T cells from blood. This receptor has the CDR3 CASAGQGESYEQYF. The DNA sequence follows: TGTGCCAGCGCGGGACAGGGGGAATCCTACGAGCAGTACTTC.